These 14 T cell receptor beta chains were all obtained from the same sample, sequenced in a study of identical twins. TCRdb called the 5' RACE reads again in MiXCR, with one record for every CDR3 protein. The table lists around 670,000 distinct CDR3 sequences, roughly 6.2% of them singletons, with roughly 1.8% in the top ten. The sample was naive T cells sorted from blood. These receptors were taken from a man aged 18 to 29 in good health.

Many counts were recorded for this clonotype. The chain employs TRBV29-1 and TRBJ2-2; TRBD2 matches at 9 bases. The CDR3 runs 16 residues. Germline V gives CDR1 SQVTM, CDR2 ANQGSEA. With V trimmed by 6 bases and J by 2 bases, 10 bases remained unmatched. The CDR3 coding sequence is TGCAGCGTCGTAACCGGGACTAGCTATAACACCGGGGAGCTGTTTTTT. The encoded protein is CSVVTGTSYNTGELFF.

This clonotype was counted a few times. The chain uses TRBV20-1 and TRBJ1-5, with 12 positions matching TRBD1. V shed 4 bases, J shed 8 bases, and the junction held 15 bases outside the gene matches. CDR1 is DFQATT, CDR2 SNEGSKA, per germline (reference sequence). The CDR3 runs 17 residues. The CDR3 DNA is TGCAGTGCTATTCACCGGGACAGGGGGCCAGTAATGGAGCCCCAGCATTTT. It specifies CSAIHRDRGPVMEPQHF.

The V gene is TRBV7-2, the J gene TRBJ2-1; D is possibly TRBD1 or TRBD2 (6 bases each). Trimming left V 0 bases short and J 4 bases short, with 13 bases between. The CDR3 has 16 residues. Germline V gene sequence: CDR1 SGHTA, CDR2 FQGNSA. CDR3 sequence (DNA): TGTGCCAGCAGCTTAGCGTTGGGGGGCATTTACAATGAGCAGTTCTTC. Protein sequence: CASSLALGGIYNEQFF.

In this sample, this clonotype turned up a few times. Here the CDR3 DNA reads TGCAGTGCGAGGGGAGGGTCAACACAAGAGACCCAGTACTTC. Its translation: CSARGGSTQETQYF. V and J are TRBV20-1 and TRBJ2-5; 7 bases line up with TRBD2. Per germline, CDR1 DFQATT and CDR2 SNEGSKA (reference sequence). CDR3 length: 14 amino acids. V lost 6 bases, J lost 2 bases, and 9 bases stayed unmatched.

This clonotype was recorded at least ten times. The V gene is TRBV29-1, the J gene TRBJ1-2, with unresolved D. CDR1 SQVTM and CDR2 ANQGSEA come from the germline V gene. V was pared by 4 bases and J by 7 bases, with 19 bases between. The CDR3 consists of 14 residues. DNA for the CDR3: TGCAGCGTTGGGTTGGAGGACTGGCGATCTGGCTACACCTTC. Its translation: CSVGLEDWRSGYTF.

This clonotype was seen ten or more times. This CDR3 reads CASSQSPDSSYEQYF. CDR3 DNA: TGCGCCAGCAGCCAATCCCCGGACAGCTCCTACGAGCAGTACTTC. This chain uses TRBV4-3 with TRBJ2-7, with TRBD1 as a possible D gene (6 bases). This CDR3 spans 15 amino acids. The germline gives CDR1 LGHNA, CDR2 YSLEER. The V end was cut by 2 bases, the J end by 0 bases, with 11 bases between.

This clonotype appeared many times. V and J are TRBV10-3 and TRBJ2-2; D gene unclear. This CDR3 is built from 15 residues. V was trimmed by 5 bases and J by 2 bases, leaving 12 bases between them. Germline V gives CDR1 ENHRY, CDR2 SYGVKD. CDR3: CAISPAYRNTGELFF. The CDR3, as DNA: TGTGCCATCAGTCCGGCATATAGAAACACCGGGGAGCTGTTTTTT.

The rearrangement uses TRBV7-2 and TRBJ1-2; 8 nucleotides agree with TRBD1. The V and J ends lost 5 bases and 4 bases, in that order; junction bases with no gene match: 3. The CDR3 has 13 residues. The V gene's germline CDR1 is SGHTA and CDR2 FQGNSA. This CDR3 is CASSKTGAYGYTF. The CDR3 nucleotides are TGTGCCAGCAGCAAGACAGGGGCCTATGGCTACACCTTC.

This clonotype was detected only a few times. The chain recombines TRBV10-2 with TRBJ2-5; 7 bases agree with TRBD2. This CDR3 contains 14 residues. The germline V gene has CDR1 WSHSY and CDR2 SAAADI. The trim removed 3 bases at V and 5 bases at J, leaving 6 bases unmatched. The CDR3 DNA sequence: TGCGCCAGCAGTGAAAGGGGACTATCGGAGACCCAGTACTTC. As protein: CASSERGLSETQYF.

This rearrangement joins TRBV5-1 to TRBJ1-4, with D unresolved. CDR3 length: 14 residues. Deletions cut 2 bases from V and 5 bases from J, with 10 bases between. Germline-derived CDR1 and CDR2 are SGHRS and YFSETQ. In DNA form, the CDR3 reads TGCGCCAGCAGCTTCGGACCTGCCAATGAAAAACTGTTTTTT. This codes for CASSFGPANEKLFF. The variable domain in full, with the rest retrieved from reference TRBV5-1 and TRBJ1-4, is KAGVTQTPRYLIKTRGQQVTLSCSPISGHRSVSWYQQTPGQGLQFLFEYFSETQRNKGNFPGRFSGRQFSNSRSEMNVSTLELGDSALYLCASSFGPANEKLFFGSGTQLSVL.

A few counts support this clonotype. CDR3 coding DNA: TGCGCCAGCAGCTTGGTCAGGGGGGTTGAAGCTTTCTTT. Amino acids: CASSLVRGVEAFF. This chain connects TRBV5-1 to TRBJ1-1; 7 bases align to TRBD1. From germline, CDR1 is SGHRS and CDR2 YFSETQ. The CDR3 sequence is 13 residues long. The V segment lost 0 bases and the J segment 7 bases; nucleotides outside the gene matches: 3.

This clonotype was detected many times. This chain links TRBV28 with TRBJ2-3, with 10 bases aligning to TRBD2. Trimming took 1 base from V and 1 from J; bases not matched to a gene: 11. CDR1 and CDR2 from the germline V gene are MDHEN and SYDVKM. The length of the CDR3 is 19 residues. The DNA for the CDR3 is TGTGCCAGCAGTTTATTATCGCGTGTGCTAGCGGGAGGCACAGATACGCAGTATTTT. Translated, it gives CASSLLSRVLAGGTDTQYF.

This chain joins TRBV5-1 and TRBJ2-1; D perhaps matches TRBD1 (6 bases). The V end lost 3 bases, the J end lost 9 bases, and 28 bases lay between the germline ends. CDR3 length: 18 amino acids. Looked up from germline, CDR1 is SGHRS and CDR2 is YFSETQ. Here the CDR3 reads CASSSDRTDGDMRIEQFF. CDR3 in DNA: TGCGCCAGCAGCTCGGACCGGACAGATGGAGATATGAGGATTGAGCAGTTCTTC.

This clonotype has a count of ten or more. The rearrangement joins TRBV5-4 to TRBJ2-3; tentatively, D is TRBD2 (5 bases). Trimming removed 3 bases at V and 1 base at J, with 12 bases between. This CDR3 is 15 amino acids long. Per germline, CDR1 SGHNT and CDR2 YYREEE (reference sequence). The CDR3 nucleotides read TGTGCCAGCAGCTCCCCCGGGATTGGCACAGATACGCAGTATTTT. It specifies CASSSPGIGTDTQYF.